What follows is one TCR beta chain and its context. The antigen remains undetermined. This record comes from a study of identical twins. The trim removed 4 bases at V and 7 bases at J, leaving 12 bases unmatched. The CDR3 consists of 16 residues. Germline CDR1 is SGHDN and CDR2 is FVKESK. One entry per CDR3 protein results from TCRdb running MiXCR on the 5' RACE reads. The sample comprises 240,000 or so distinct CDR3 sequences, approximately 7% of which are singletons, and under 4% rests with the top ten. Healthy Caucasians supplied all donations. Study conclusions and caveats: Fewer insertions were carried by abundant cord blood beta clonotypes, but none was seen in memory repertoires. Compared with unrelated sharing, twin-shared out-of-frame alpha sequences had more low-probability sequences.

A further study also used this sample, focusing on yellow fever vaccine responses in identical twins.

Sequences were obtained from memory (CD45RO+) T cells sorted from blood. The TCR comes from a woman younger than 30 in good health. The chain combines TRBV14 with TRBJ2-1, with TRBD1 matching over 8 bases. CDR3 nucleotide sequence: TGTGCCAGCAGCCCTGCAACACGACAGGGGATAAATGAGCAGTTCTTC. This sequence encodes CASSPATRQGINEQFF. The full variable domain, in which reference TRBV14 and TRBJ2-1 provide the parts outside the CDR3, is EAGVTQFPSHSVIEKGQTVTLRCDPISGHDNLYWYRRVMGKEIKFLLHFVKESKQDESGMPNNRFLAERTGGTYSTLKVQPAELEDSGVYFCASSPATRQGINEQFFGPGTRLTVL.